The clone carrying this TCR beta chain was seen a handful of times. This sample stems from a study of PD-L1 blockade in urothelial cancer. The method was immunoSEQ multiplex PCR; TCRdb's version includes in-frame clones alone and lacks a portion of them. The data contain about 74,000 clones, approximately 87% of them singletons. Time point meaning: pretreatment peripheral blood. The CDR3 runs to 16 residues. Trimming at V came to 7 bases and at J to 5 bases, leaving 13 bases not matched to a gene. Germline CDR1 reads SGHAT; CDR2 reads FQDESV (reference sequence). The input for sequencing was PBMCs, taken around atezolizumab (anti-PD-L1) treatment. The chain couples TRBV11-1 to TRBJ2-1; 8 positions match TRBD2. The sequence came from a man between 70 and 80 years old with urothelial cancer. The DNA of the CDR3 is TGTGCCAGCACCCCAGGCCTGCTAGCGGGCCACAATGAGCAGTTCTTC. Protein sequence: CASTPGLLAGHNEQFF. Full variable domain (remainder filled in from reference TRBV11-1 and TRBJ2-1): EAEVAQSPRYKITEKSQAVAFWCDPISGHATLYWYRQILGQGPELLVQFQDESVVDDSQLPKDRFSAERLKGVDSTLKIQPAELGDSAMYLCASTPGLLAGHNEQFFGPGTRLTVL.